Presented here are 7 T cell receptor beta chains from one specimen sequenced in a study of tumor-infiltrating lymphocytes in primary liver carcinoma. Production of TCR beta cDNA used approximately 480 ng total RNA together with a constant-region primer. Three rounds of nested multiplex PCR with slightly modified ARM-PCR produced TCR beta libraries. For 10 cycles apiece, the opening two PCR rounds ran with TRBV1-TRBV30 forward primers and a C-beta reverse primer. Each CDR3 protein is one row after TCRdb ran MiXCR on the multiplex PCR reads. Of 300,000 to 350,000 distinct CDR3 sequences in the sample, approximately 65% are singletons; the top ten hold about 6.1%. The source of the blood RNA was unsorted whole blood, and germline DNA was extracted as well. Sequences were obtained from peripheral blood. These receptors were taken from a man aged 35 to 55 with primary liver carcinoma and hepatitis B virus infection.

This clonotype has more than one count but fewer than ten. The junction does not match germline at one end; this may be a read error. The chain joins TRBV28 to TRBJ2-7, with TRBD1 identical over 11 bases. CDR3 size: 15 residues. CDR1 is MDHEN and CDR2 is SYDVKM in the germline V gene. This CDR3 is CASARTGGKSYEQYF. In nucleotides, the CDR3 is TGTGCCAGCGCCCGGACAGGGGGCAAGTCCTACGAGCAGTACTTT.

About this clonotype: One end of the junction does not line up with germline, which may come from a read error. The chain links TRBV11-1 to TRBJ1-1; 7 bases align to TRBD1. Germline values: CDR1 SGHAT, CDR2 FQDESV (reference sequence). This CDR3 comprises 14 residues. The CDR3 spells CASGTGPRGSEALF. Written as DNA, the CDR3 is TGTGCCAGCGGCACCGGGCCCAGGGGGTCTGAAGCTTTATTT. The full variable domain, rest sourced from reference TRBV11-1 and TRBJ1-1, is EAEVAQSPRYKITEKSQAVAFWCDPISGHATLYWYRQILGQGPELLVQFQDESVVDDSQLPKDRFSAERLKGVDSTLKIQPAELGDSAMYLCASGTGPRGSEALFGQGTRLTVV.

As regards this clonotype: A much larger clone differs by one base, so this may be a read error. This rearrangement joins TRBV12-3 or TRBV12-4 to TRBJ2-1, with 8 bases aligning to TRBD2. The V segment lost 5 bases and the J segment 1 base; nucleotides outside the gene matches: 10. CDR3 size: 17 residues. DNA for the CDR3: TGTGCCAGCAGTGGGACTTGCGGGAGGAAGTCCTACAATGAGCAGTTCTTC. Translating it yields CASSGTCGRKSYNEQFF.

This clonotype was seen a single time. This rearrangement joins TRBV11-2 to TRBJ1-1; D remains ambiguous. Between the trimmed V and J ends, which lost 9 bases and 1 base, there was a span of 15 bases. The CDR3 totals 14 residues. Germline CDR1 and CDR2: SGHAT and FQNNGV. CDR3 DNA: TGTGCCAGTAGATTAAATGGGCGGAACACTGAAGCTTTCTTT. It specifies CASRLNGRNTEAFF. The full variable domain, its missing parts supplied by reference TRBV11-2 and TRBJ1-1, is EAGVAQSPRYKIIEKRQSVAFWCNPISGHATLYWYQQILGQGPKLLIQFQNNGVVDDSQLPKDRFSAERLKGVDSTLKIQPAKLEDSAVYLCASRLNGRNTEAFFGQGTRLTVV.

Details on this clonotype: One end of the junction varies from germline; a read error may be responsible. The chain recombines TRBV11-2 with TRBJ2-5; D is possibly TRBD1 (5 bases). CDR1 and CDR2 from the germline V gene are SGHAT and FQNNGV. The CDR3 runs to 14 residues. The CDR3 DNA is TGTACCAGCAGCTTAGATTCAGGGCAAGAGACCCAGTACTTC. It yields the protein CTSSLDSGQETQYF.

At least ten counts were recorded for this clonotype. This rearrangement joins TRBV11-2 to TRBJ2-4; no reliable D call. Trimming stripped 1 base from V and 0 bases from J, with 10 bases between. The CDR3 spans 16 residues. Per germline, CDR1 SGHAT and CDR2 FQNNGV. The CDR3 sequence is CASSLAVELAKNIQYF. For the CDR3, the DNA is TGTGCCAGCAGCTTAGCGGTCGAGTTAGCCAAAAACATTCAGTACTTC.

With respect to this clonotype: At one end the junction does not follow the germline gene, possibly because of a read error. The chain couples TRBV6-5 to TRBJ1-2; D gene unclear. This CDR3 comprises 14 residues. Germline-derived CDR1 and CDR2 are MNHEY and SVGAGI. CDR3 in DNA: TGTGCCAGCAGTTACTCTGGTGCAGGTTATGGCTACATCTTC. It codes for CASSYSGAGYGYIF.